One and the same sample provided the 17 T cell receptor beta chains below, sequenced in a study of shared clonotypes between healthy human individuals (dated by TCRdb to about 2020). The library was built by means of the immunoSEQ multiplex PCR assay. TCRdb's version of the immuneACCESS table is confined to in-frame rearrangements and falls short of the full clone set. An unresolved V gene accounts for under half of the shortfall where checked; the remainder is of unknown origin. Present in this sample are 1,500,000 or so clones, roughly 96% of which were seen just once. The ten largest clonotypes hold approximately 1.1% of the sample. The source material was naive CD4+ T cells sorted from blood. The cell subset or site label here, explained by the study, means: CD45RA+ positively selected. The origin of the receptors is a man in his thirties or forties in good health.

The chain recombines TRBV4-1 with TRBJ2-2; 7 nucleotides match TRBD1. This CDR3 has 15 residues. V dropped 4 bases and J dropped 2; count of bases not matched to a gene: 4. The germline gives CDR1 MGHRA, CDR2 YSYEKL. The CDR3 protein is CASSPNRGNTGELFF. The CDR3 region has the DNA TGCGCCAGCAGCCCAAACAGGGGAAACACCGGGGAGCTGTTTTTT.

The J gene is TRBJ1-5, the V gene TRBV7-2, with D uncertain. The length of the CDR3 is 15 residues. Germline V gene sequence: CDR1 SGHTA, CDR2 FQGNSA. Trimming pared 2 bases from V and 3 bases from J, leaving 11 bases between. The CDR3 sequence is CASSLRARDNQPQHF. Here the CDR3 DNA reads TGTGCCAGCAGCTTAAGGGCTCGGGACAATCAGCCCCAGCATTTT.

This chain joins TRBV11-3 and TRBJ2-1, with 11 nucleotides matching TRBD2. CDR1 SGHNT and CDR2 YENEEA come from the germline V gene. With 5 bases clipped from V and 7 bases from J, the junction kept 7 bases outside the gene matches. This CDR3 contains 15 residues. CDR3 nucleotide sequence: TGTGCCAGCAGCAGAACGGGACTAGCGGCTAATGAGCAGTTCTTC. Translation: CASSRTGLAANEQFF.

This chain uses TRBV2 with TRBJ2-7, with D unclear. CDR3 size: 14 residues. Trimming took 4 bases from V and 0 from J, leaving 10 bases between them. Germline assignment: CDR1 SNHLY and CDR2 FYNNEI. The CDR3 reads CASSASLFSYEQYF. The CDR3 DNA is TGTGCCAGCAGTGCTAGTCTATTCTCCTACGAGCAGTACTTC.

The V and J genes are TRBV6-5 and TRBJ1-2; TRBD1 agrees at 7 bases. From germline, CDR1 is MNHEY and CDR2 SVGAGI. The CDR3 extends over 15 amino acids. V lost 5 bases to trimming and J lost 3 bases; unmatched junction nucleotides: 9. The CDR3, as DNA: TGTGCCAGCAGTAGAACACACAGGGGCTACTATGGCTACACCTTC. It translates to CASSRTHRGYYGYTF.

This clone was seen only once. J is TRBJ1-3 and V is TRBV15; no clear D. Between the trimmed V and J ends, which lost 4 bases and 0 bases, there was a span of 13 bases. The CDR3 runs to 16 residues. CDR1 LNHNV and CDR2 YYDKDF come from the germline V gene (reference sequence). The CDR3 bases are TGTGCCACCAGCAACTTGGGGTCTCCCTCTGGAAACACCATATATTTT. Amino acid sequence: CATSNLGSPSGNTIYF.

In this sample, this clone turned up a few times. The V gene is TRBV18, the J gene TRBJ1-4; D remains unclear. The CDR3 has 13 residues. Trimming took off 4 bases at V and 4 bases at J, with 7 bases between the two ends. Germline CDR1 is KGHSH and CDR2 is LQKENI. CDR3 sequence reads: CASSRLDNEKLFF. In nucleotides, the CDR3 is TGTGCCAGCTCACGTCTCGATAATGAAAAACTGTTTTTT.

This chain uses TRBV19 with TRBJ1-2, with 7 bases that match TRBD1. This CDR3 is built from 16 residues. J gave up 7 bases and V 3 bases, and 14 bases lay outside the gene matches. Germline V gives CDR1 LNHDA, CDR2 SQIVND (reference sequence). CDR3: CASSMFPPRQGAGYTF. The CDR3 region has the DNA TGTGCCAGTAGTATGTTCCCCCCTAGACAGGGCGCTGGCTACACCTTC.

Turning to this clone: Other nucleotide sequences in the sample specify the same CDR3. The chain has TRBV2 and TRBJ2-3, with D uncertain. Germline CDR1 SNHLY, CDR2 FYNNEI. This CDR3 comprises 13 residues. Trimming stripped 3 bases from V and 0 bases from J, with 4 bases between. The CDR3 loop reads CASSDESTDTQYF. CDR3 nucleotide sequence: TGTGCCAGCAGTGACGAGAGCACAGATACGCAGTATTTT.

Written as DNA, the CDR3 is TGTGCCAGCAGCGCCGGACAGGGGGCAGTAAGCACCGGGGAGCTGTTTTTT. Amino acid sequence: CASSAGQGAVSTGELFF. This sequence joins TRBV9 and TRBJ2-2, with 11 positions matching TRBD1. Losses at the gene ends were 3 bases for V and 4 bases for J; bases not matched to a gene: 8. The CDR3 contains 17 residues. The V gene's germline CDR1 is SGDLS and CDR2 YYNGEE.

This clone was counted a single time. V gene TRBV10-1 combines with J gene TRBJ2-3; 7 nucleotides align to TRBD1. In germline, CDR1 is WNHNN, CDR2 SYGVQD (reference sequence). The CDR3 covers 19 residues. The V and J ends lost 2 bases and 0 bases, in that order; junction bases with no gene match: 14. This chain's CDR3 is CASSEPGLRGGVSTDTQYF. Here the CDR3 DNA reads TGCGCCAGCAGTGAGCCCGGTCTGCGAGGGGGCGTAAGCACAGATACGCAGTATTTT.

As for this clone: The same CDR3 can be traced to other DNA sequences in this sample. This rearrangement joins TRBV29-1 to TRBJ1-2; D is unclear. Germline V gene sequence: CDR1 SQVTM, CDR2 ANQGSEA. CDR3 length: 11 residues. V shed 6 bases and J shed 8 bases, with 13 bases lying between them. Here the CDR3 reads CSVGRDSGYTF. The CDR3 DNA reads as TGCAGCGTGGGTAGGGATTCGGGCTACACCTTC.

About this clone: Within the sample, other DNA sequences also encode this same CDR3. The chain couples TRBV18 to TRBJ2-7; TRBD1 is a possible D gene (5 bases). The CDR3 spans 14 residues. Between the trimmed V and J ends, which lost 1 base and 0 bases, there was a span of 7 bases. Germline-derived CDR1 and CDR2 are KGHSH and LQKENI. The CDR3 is CASSPLGPSYEQYF. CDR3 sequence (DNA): TGTGCCAGCTCACCACTGGGGCCCTCCTACGAGCAGTACTTC.

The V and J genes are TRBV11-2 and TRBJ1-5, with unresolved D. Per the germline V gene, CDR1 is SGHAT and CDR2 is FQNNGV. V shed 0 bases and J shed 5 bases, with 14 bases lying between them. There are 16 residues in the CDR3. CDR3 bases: TGTGCCAGCAGCTTAGACAGCCTGTTTCTGGATCAGCCCCAGCATTTT. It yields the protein CASSLDSLFLDQPQHF.

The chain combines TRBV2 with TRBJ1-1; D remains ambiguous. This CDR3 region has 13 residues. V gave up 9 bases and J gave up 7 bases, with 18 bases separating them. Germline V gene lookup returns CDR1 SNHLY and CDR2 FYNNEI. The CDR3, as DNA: TGTGCCAGACAAGCGGCAGGCATTGGTGAAGCTTTCTTT. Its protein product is CARQAAGIGEAFF.

CDR3 amino acids: CASSPPLRSTDTQYF. For the CDR3, the DNA is TGTGCCAGCAGTCCACCCCTCCGCTCCACAGATACGCAGTATTTT. The V and J genes are TRBV2 and TRBJ2-3; D remains unclear. The germline CDR1 and CDR2 sequences are SNHLY and FYNNEI. CDR3 length: 15 residues. The ends were cut back, 5 bases at V and 2 bases at J, with 14 bases in the middle.

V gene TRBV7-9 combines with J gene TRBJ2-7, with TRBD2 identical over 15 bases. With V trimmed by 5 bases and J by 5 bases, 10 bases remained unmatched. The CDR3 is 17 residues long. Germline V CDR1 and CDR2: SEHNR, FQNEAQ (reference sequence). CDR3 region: CASSLETRTSGRDEQYF. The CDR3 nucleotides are TGTGCCAGCAGCCTAGAAACTCGGACTAGCGGGAGGGACGAGCAGTACTTC. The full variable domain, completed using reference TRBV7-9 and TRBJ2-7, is DTGVSQNPRHKITKRGQNVTFRCDPISEHNRLYWYRQTLGQGPEFLTYFQNEAQLEKSRLLSDRFSAERPKGSFSTLEIQRTEQGDSAMYLCASSLETRTSGRDEQYFGPGTRLTVT.